One sample yielded the 11 T cell receptor beta chains listed below, sequenced in a study of CD8 T cell repertoires and HIV-1 epitope variants (dated by TCRdb to about 2020). The antigens these receptors bind are not known. Libraries were built with the immunoSEQ multiplex PCR assay. What TCRdb holds here is the immuneACCESS table cut down to in-frame rearrangements. Part of the clones is not present; checked against another copy, under half of the missing clones reflect an unresolved V gene, and the others are unexplained. This sample lists thousands of clones; about 71% were detected once. The ten largest clones take up 40% to 55% of the sample. The specimen was cultured CD8+ T cells derived from PBMCs. The receptors were gathered from a male donor with HIV.

The chain is built from TRBV7-9 and TRBJ2-6, with D possibly matching TRBD2 (6 bases). CDR1 and CDR2 from the germline V gene are SEHNR and FQNEAQ (reference sequence). The CDR3 runs to 19 residues. The V and J ends lost 5 bases and 2 bases respectively, with 22 bases between them. The CDR3 sequence: CASSQLGDLSGAGANVLTF. As DNA, the CDR3 is TGTGCCAGCAGCCAATTAGGGGATTTATCGGGGGCTGGGGCCAACGTCCTGACTTTC.

The chain links TRBV6-1 to TRBJ1-2; 9 bases agree with TRBD1. This CDR3 has 16 amino acids. V was pared by 4 bases and J by 2 bases, with 8 bases of the junction left unmatched. CDR1 is MNHNS, CDR2 SASEGT, per germline. The CDR3 DNA follows: TGTGCCAGCAGTGTTGAACAGGGGGCAACCAACTATGGCTACACCTTC. This encodes CASSVEQGATNYGYTF.

This clone has more than one count but fewer than ten. The chain employs TRBV7-2 and TRBJ1-1; a possible D gene is TRBD1 (6 bases). The V end lost 1 base, the J end lost 3 bases, and 12 bases lay between the germline ends. CDR3 length: 15 residues. CDR1 and CDR2 from the germline V gene are SGHTA and FQGNSA. Written as DNA, the CDR3 is TGTGCCAGCAGCTTAGACGCAACAGGGTACACTGAAGCTTTCTTT. It yields the protein CASSLDATGYTEAFF.

V usage is TRBV10-3 and J usage is TRBJ2-7, with 12 bases that match TRBD1. V was pared by 0 bases and J by 9 bases, with 12 bases of the junction left unmatched. This CDR3 region has 17 residues. Per the germline V gene, CDR1 is ENHRY and CDR2 is SYGVKD. The CDR3 is CAISESTLGTGGRVQYF. For the CDR3, the DNA is TGTGCCATCAGTGAGTCGACTCTCGGGACAGGGGGCAGGGTGCAGTACTTC.

The chain carries TRBV19 and TRBJ1-1; D unresolved. The CDR3 sequence is 15 residues long. Germline CDR1 LNHDA, CDR2 SQIVND (reference sequence). With 10 bases removed from V and 5 bases from J, the gap between germline ends came to 23 bases. As DNA, the CDR3 is TGTGCCACTTCGGGAAGTACGACGTCCGATACTGAAGCTTTCTTT. Translation gives CATSGSTTSDTEAFF.

This clone turned up a few times. This chain connects TRBV6-1 to TRBJ1-4, with D perhaps TRBD1 (5 bases). V lost 3 bases and J 0 bases, leaving 11 bases between the germline ends. The CDR3 has 16 residues. Germline V gene lookup returns CDR1 MNHNS and CDR2 SASEGT. CDR3 sequence reads: CASSDGEQATNEKLFF. CDR3 DNA sequence: TGTGCCAGCAGTGACGGGGAACAGGCAACTAATGAAAAACTGTTTTTT.

This clone was observed a handful of times. The chain recombines TRBV4-1 with TRBJ1-1; 9 bases match TRBD1. The CDR3 length is 14 residues. Germline assignment: CDR1 MGHRA and CDR2 YSYEKL. V lost 1 base to trimming and J lost 4 bases; unmatched junction nucleotides: 1. The CDR3 sequence: CASSQVTGGTEAFF. The CDR3 coding sequence is TGCGCCAGCAGCCAAGTGACAGGGGGCACTGAAGCTTTCTTT.

This chain uses TRBV29-1 with TRBJ2-2; D perhaps matches TRBD2 (5 bases). Germline CDR1 is SQVTM and CDR2 is ANQGSEA. This CDR3 comprises 13 residues. V was pared by 0 bases and J by 8 bases, with 10 bases between. The CDR3 nucleotides read TGCAGCGTTGAAGACCAGGAGGCAGGGGAGCTGTTTTTT. It codes for CSVEDQEAGELFF.

V and J are TRBV5-6 and TRBJ2-7; D not certain. V was clipped by 2 bases and J by 3 bases, with 9 bases between them. CDR1 is SGHDT and CDR2 is YYEEEE in the germline V gene. CDR3 length: 13 amino acids. CDR3 nucleotides: TGTGCCAGCAGCTTTGGGCCTGACTACGAGCAGTACTTC. It is translated as CASSFGPDYEQYF.

V usage is TRBV5-8 and J usage is TRBJ1-5; D not resolved. Germline V lookup: CDR1 SGHTS, CDR2 YDEGEE. The CDR3 length is 15 residues. Between the trimmed V and J ends, which lost 5 bases and 0 bases, there was a span of 12 bases. The CDR3, as DNA: TGTGCCAGCAGTTTGACAACCATTAGCAATCAGCCCCAGCATTTT. Its translation: CASSLTTISNQPQHF.

The rearrangement links TRBV10-2 to TRBJ1-1; D is unresolved. V lost 3 bases and J 2 bases, leaving 7 bases between the germline ends. The V gene's germline CDR1 is WSHSY and CDR2 SAAADI. The CDR3 totals 13 residues. CDR3 DNA sequence: TGCGCCAGCAGTGACCCGATAAACACTGAAGCTTTCTTT. It yields the protein CASSDPINTEAFF.